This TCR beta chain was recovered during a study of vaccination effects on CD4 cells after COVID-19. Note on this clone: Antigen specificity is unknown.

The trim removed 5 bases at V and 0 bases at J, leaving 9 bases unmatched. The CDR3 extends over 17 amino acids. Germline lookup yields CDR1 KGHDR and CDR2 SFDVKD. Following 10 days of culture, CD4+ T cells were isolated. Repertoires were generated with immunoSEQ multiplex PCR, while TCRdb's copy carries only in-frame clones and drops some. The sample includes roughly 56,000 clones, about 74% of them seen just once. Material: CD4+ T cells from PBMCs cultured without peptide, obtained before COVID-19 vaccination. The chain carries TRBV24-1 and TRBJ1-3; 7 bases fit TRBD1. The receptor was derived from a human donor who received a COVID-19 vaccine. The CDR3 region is CATSARGDNGSGNTIYF. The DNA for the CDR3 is TGTGCCACCAGTGCCAGGGGGGATAATGGCTCTGGAAACACCATATATTTT.